This TCR beta chain was identified in a study of human T cells and chemical hapten exposure. General study findings and limits: Sensitizing to DPC left TCRs with a frequency above 1 in 1000 unaltered.

Time point noted: pre-sensitization, week 0. The sample's treatment: therapeutic diphenylcyclopropenone sensitization with weekly scalp DPC. The CDR3 spans 18 residues. With 2 bases clipped from V and 9 bases from J, the junction kept 16 bases outside the gene matches. Germline lookup yields CDR1 SGHNT and CDR2 YENEEA. During construction of the library, unique molecular identifiers were attached to individual cDNA molecules for quantitative, reproducible TCR counting. As originally analysed: Samples contained a median of 95,638 TCRs, with a range of roughly 23,224 to 700,000. TCRdb re-derived calls from the RACE reads in MiXCR, one entry per CDR3 protein. These V and J calls are TCRdb output, not the study's own analysis. This sample has roughly 120,000 distinct CDR3 sequences, with roughly 14% found just once. This clonotype was seen ten or more times. Its antigen is undetermined.

The source of this sequence is a woman between 18 and 29 years old with alopecia areata. Some clones in this sample may be carry-over from other donors' samples. The rearrangement uses TRBV11-3 and TRBJ2-2; 9 bases are a match to TRBD2. The sequenced sample was whole blood, obtained in connection with sensitization to the hapten diphenylcyclopropenone (DPC). For the CDR3, the DNA is TGTGCCAGCAGCTTACGCTCTAGCGGGGAGGCACGGCATCGGGAGCTGTTTTTT. Translating gives CASSLRSSGEARHRELFF.